The 13 T cell receptor beta chains reported below all come from one sample, sequenced in a study of tumor-infiltrating lymphocytes in primary liver carcinoma. From unsorted bulk tissue weighing about 17-30 mg, DNA and RNA were co-extracted. The researchers produced TCR beta cDNA from about 510 ng total RNA with a constant-region primer. Libraries for TCR beta were built through three nested multiplex PCR rounds, which together made up a slightly modified ARM-PCR procedure. Rounds one and two of PCR, each of 10 cycles, were primed with TRBV1-TRBV30 forward primers and a C-beta reverse primer. TCRdb re-called the multiplex PCR reads through MiXCR, storing one row per CDR3 protein. The sample lists fewer than 70,000 distinct CDR3 sequences, less than 85% occurring once. The material sequenced was liver tumor tissue from sampling region 2. Subset denoted: tumor region T2, inferior pole. The receptors here all came from a man between 40 and 49 years old with primary liver carcinoma and hepatitis B virus infection.

Remarks on this clonotype: One end of the junction does not line up with germline, which may come from a read error. V is TRBV28 and J is TRBJ2-4, with D uncertain. Per the germline V gene, CDR1 is MDHEN and CDR2 is SYDVKM. The CDR3 is made up of 15 amino acids. CDR3 nucleotides: TGTGCCAGCAGCCCTCCCGAGTTGGCCAGAAACATACAGTACTTC. This codes for CASSPPELARNIQYF. Drawing the rest from reference TRBV28 and TRBJ2-4, the complete variable domain is DVKVTQSSRYLVKRTGEKVFLECVQDMDHENMFWYRQDPGLGLRLIYFSYDVKMKEKGDIPEGYSVSREKKERFSLILESASTNQTSMYLCASSPPELARNIQYFGAGTRLSVL.

There are a few counts of this clonotype. This could be a read error, since a much larger clone is one nucleotide away. The genes are TRBV6-5 and TRBJ1-1; D unclear. V lost 6 bases, J lost 1 base, and 12 bases lay in between. The CDR3 spans 14 residues. Per germline, CDR1 MNHEY and CDR2 SVGAGI. CDR3 DNA sequence: TGTGCCAGCAGAGCCGGACTTCCGAACACTGAAGCTTTCTTT. Translating gives CASRAGLPNTEAFF.

About this clonotype: Possible read error: a much larger clone is one base away. The rearrangement uses TRBV11-2 and TRBJ2-1, with D possibly TRBD2 on 5 matching bases. Looked up from germline, CDR1 is SGHAT and CDR2 is FQNNGV. The CDR3 is made up of 16 amino acids. V gave up 7 bases and J gave up 0 bases, with 16 bases separating them. The CDR3 sequence: CASTFSSQCSYNEQFF. The DNA for the CDR3 is TGTGCCAGCACTTTTTCTAGCCAGTGCTCCTACAATGAGCAGTTCTTC.

This clonotype was found many times. The DNA for the CDR3 is TGTGCCAGCAGTTTCTCACGACTAATCCGGTTCGGGGAGCTGTTTTTT. Protein product: CASSFSRLIRFGELFF. The V gene is TRBV28, the J gene TRBJ2-2, with D tentatively TRBD2 (5 bases). Trimming cost V 3 bases and J 7 bases, with 18 bases left between them. Germline CDR1 and CDR2: MDHEN and SYDVKM. The CDR3 loop spans 16 amino acids.

This clonotype was detected once. Sequence at one end of the junction differs from germline and may be a read error. The chain carries TRBV6-1 and TRBJ2-1, with D perhaps given as TRBD1 or TRBD2 (7 bases each). Germline values: CDR1 MNHNS, CDR2 SASEGT. The CDR3 length is 17 residues. CDR3 residues: CASRGRDSGAWDNEQSF. The CDR3 coding sequence is TGTGCCAGCAGGGGGAGGGACAGTGGAGCCTGGGACAATGAGCAGTCCTTC.

At least ten counts were recorded for this clonotype. The rearrangement links TRBV28 to TRBJ2-3; 9 bases map to TRBD2. The germline V gene has CDR1 MDHEN and CDR2 SYDVKM. Trimming removed 3 bases from V and 0 bases from J; junction bases left unmatched: 13. The CDR3 has 19 amino acids. The CDR3 sequence is CASSLGLRLAVFSTDTQYF. The CDR3 nucleotides read TGTGCCAGCAGTTTGGGGCTGAGACTAGCGGTTTTTAGCACAGATACGCAGTATTTT.

This clonotype was counted at least ten times. This sequence joins TRBV6-1 and TRBJ2-7; tentatively, D is TRBD1 (6 bases). The CDR3 is made up of 14 amino acids. From germline, CDR1 is MNHNS and CDR2 SASEGT. V was pared by 3 bases and J by 0 bases, with 9 bases between. For the CDR3, the DNA is TGTGCCAGCAGTGATGCGGACAGCTCCTACGAGCAGTACTTC. Its translation: CASSDADSSYEQYF.

The chain has TRBV29-1 and TRBJ1-3, with TRBD1 as a possible D gene (5 bases). CDR3 size: 14 residues. The germline CDR1 and CDR2 sequences are SQVTM and ANQGSEA. The V and J ends lost 8 bases and 3 bases respectively, with 17 bases between them. The CDR3 DNA sequence: TGCAGCTTACGAGGGGCTAGTTGTGGAAACACCATATATTTT. This translates into CSLRGASCGNTIYF.

In the case of this clonotype: An end of the junction does not agree with germline; a read error may underlie this. This chain links TRBV11-2 with TRBJ2-1, with D hard to call. Germline V gives CDR1 SGHAT, CDR2 FQNNGV. This CDR3 region has 12 residues. CDR3 residues: CASSRAYNEQLF. The CDR3 DNA is TGTGCCAGCAGCAGGGCCTACAACGAGCAACTCTTC.

V and J are TRBV6-6 and TRBJ1-6; TRBD1 matches 7 bases. The CDR3 runs 15 residues. The V segment lost 5 bases and the J segment 15 bases; nucleotides outside the gene matches: 16. Looked up from germline, CDR1 is MNHNY and CDR2 is SVGAGI (reference sequence). The CDR3 reads CASSTNRGVNPLLHF. The CDR3 nucleotides read TGTGCCAGCAGTACAAACAGGGGAGTTAATCCACTCCTCCACTTT.

In regard to this clonotype: One end of the junction does not line up with germline, which may come from a read error. The chain has TRBV13 and TRBJ2-1, with D perhaps matching TRBD1 or TRBD2 (5 bases each). Germline V gives CDR1 PRHDT, CDR2 FYEKMQ (reference sequence). There are 14 residues in the CDR3. The CDR3 DNA sequence: TGTGCTAGCAGCTTAGTGGGGGAGTACAATGAGCAGTTCTTC. Amino acids: CASSLVGEYNEQFF.

As concerns this clonotype: One end of the junction fails to match germline, which may point to a read error. The V gene is TRBV5-4, the J gene TRBJ2-3; TRBD2 aligns across 9 bases. Germline V CDR1 and CDR2: SGHNT, YYREEE (reference sequence). The CDR3 length is 16 residues. The CDR3 nucleotides read TGTGTCAGCAGCTTGCTCGCGGGAGGGCCCACGAATACGCAGTATTTT. Translating it yields CVSSLLAGGPTNTQYF.

Note on this clonotype: Mismatch with germline at one junction end may stem from a read error. This chain links TRBV5-1 with TRBJ2-1; 14 bases fit TRBD2. Germline CDR1 reads SGHRS; CDR2 reads YFSETQ. The CDR3 totals 15 residues. The CDR3: CDSSSRLAGGSEQFF. In nucleotides, the CDR3 is TGCGACAGCAGCTCACGACTAGCGGGAGGGAGTGAACAGTTCTTC.